This TCR beta chain was obtained from a study of cytomegalovirus exposure and HLA in healthy donors. This clone came up once. Its antigen is currently unknown. General observations from the study: Many donors carried some public TCRs, although rarity characterized most TCR sequences.

The CDR3 totals 16 residues. V shed 5 bases and J shed 1 base, with 18 bases lying between them. Germline CDR1 reads SGHNT; CDR2 reads YENEEA. Sequenced by immunoSEQ multiplex PCR; TCRdb stores in-frame clones only, minus some. The table includes more than 120,000 clones, about 87% detected once. Sequenced sample: PBMCs. This sequence originates from a man aged 18 to 30 in good health and CMV-seropositive. V usage is TRBV11-3 and J usage is TRBJ2-7; maybe TRBD2 (6 bases). For the CDR3, the DNA is TGTGCCAGCAGCCCCTCCGGGGCTAGCGCATCCTACGAGCAGTACTTC. Translated: CASSPSGASASYEQYF.